This T cell receptor beta chain stems from a study of CD8+ T cells in alopecia areata. V lost 4 bases to trimming and J lost 1 base, with 16 bases between them. Germline lookup yields CDR1 SQVTM and CDR2 ANQGSEA. The CDR3 runs to 15 residues. This clone has only a few counts. Its antigen is unknown. Study outcomes and limitations: Expanded CD8+ clones among the top 100, as well as scalp clonality, were significantly decreased by tofacitinib.

As to treatment: oral pan-JAK inhibitor, 5-10 mg twice daily. Following RNA extraction, reverse transcription yielded cDNA that acted as the sequencing template. The table came from immunoSEQ multiplex PCR; TCRdb's copy has only in-frame clones and leaves some out. The sample holds about 120,000 clones; 56% are singletons and the top ten take 3% to 4%. This specimen consisted of CD4+ T cells sorted from blood, obtained at week 24, from a patient treated with tofacitinib. V gene TRBV29-1 combines with J gene TRBJ1-1; no reliable D call. The sequence derives from a human donor with alopecia areata. The CDR3 coding sequence is TGCAGCGTTGGCCTTCCCAAAACGGGGAACACTGAAGCTTTCTTT. Its translation: CSVGLPKTGNTEAFF.